These 30 T cell receptor beta chains originate from one sample sequenced in a study of Ad26.COV2.S vaccination and SARS-CoV-2 variants. Indicated treatment: about 20 received Ad26.COV2.S at low or high dose, single or two shots; roughly five received placebo; per-sample allocation not given. Each sample was drawn 63 days after the first injection (of vaccine or placebo). Method: immunoSEQ multiplex PCR; TCRdb's copy keeps in-frame clones and lacks some. The data hold 300,000 to 450,000 clones, with around 83% observed a single time. Sequencing was performed on peripheral blood, taken in a trial of Ad26.COV2.S vaccine versus placebo. These receptors all stem from a person aged 18-60 years who received the Ad26.COV2.S COVID-19 vaccine or a placebo.

V is TRBV27 and J is TRBJ2-7, with 9 bases fitting TRBD1. CDR3 size: 14 residues. With V trimmed by 8 bases and J by 0 bases, 5 bases remained unmatched. Germline V lookup: CDR1 MNHEY, CDR2 SMNVEV (reference sequence). The CDR3, as DNA: TGTGCCAGCCAAGACAGGGGGGACTCCTACGAGCAGTACTTC. Its translation is CASQDRGDSYEQYF.

CDR3 bases: TGTGCCACCAGTGACCGGGACGGCAGCACCGGGGAGCTGTTTTTT. Protein product: CATSDRDGSTGELFF. The rearrangement joins TRBV24-1 to TRBJ2-2; either TRBD1 or TRBD2 may fit D (5 bases each). Germline V gives CDR1 KGHDR, CDR2 SFDVKD. This CDR3 has 15 amino acids. Trimming took 4 bases from V and 4 from J, leaving 12 bases between them.

This clone was seen more than once but under ten times. J is TRBJ2-2 and V is TRBV7-9; 7 bases align to TRBD2. V was clipped by 2 bases and J by 6 bases; unmatched bases: 3. The germline V gene encodes CDR1 SEHNR and CDR2 FQNEAQ (reference sequence). The CDR3 has 14 residues. The CDR3 sequence is CASSLRGSAGELFF. In nucleotides, the CDR3 is TGTGCCAGCAGCTTACGCGGGAGTGCCGGGGAGCTGTTTTTT.

CDR3 amino acids: CASSAVGGQETQYF. The CDR3 DNA reads TGTGCCAGCAGCGCGGTCGGGGGGCAAGAGACCCAGTACTTC. The V call is TRBV9, the J call TRBJ2-5, with 7 bases lining up with TRBD2. The CDR3 consists of 14 residues. Germline values: CDR1 SGDLS, CDR2 YYNGEE. Trimming took 3 bases from V and 2 from J; bases not matched to a gene: 4.

This rearrangement joins TRBV3-1 (or the pseudogene TRBV3-2) to TRBJ2-3; D perhaps matches TRBD2 (6 bases). The germline gives CDR1 LGHDT, CDR2 YNNKEL (reference sequence). The CDR3 covers 13 residues. The ends were cut back, 4 bases at V and 3 bases at J, with 8 bases in the middle. CDR3 nucleotide sequence: TGTGCCAGCAGCCTGGGGGGTACAGATACGCAGTATTTT. Translation: CASSLGGTDTQYF.

The chain is built from TRBV19 and TRBJ2-2; 10 nucleotides match TRBD1. The V segment lost 5 bases and the J segment 7 bases; nucleotides outside the gene matches: 7. Germline lookup yields CDR1 LNHDA and CDR2 SQIVND (reference sequence). The CDR3 sequence is 15 residues long. CDR3 nucleotide sequence: TGTGCCAGTAGTCGACAGGGGGCGCGGAACGGGGAGCTGTTTTTT. It yields the protein CASSRQGARNGELFF. The full variable domain, with the rest looked up from reference TRBV19 and TRBJ2-2, is DGGITQSPKYLFRKEGQNVTLSCEQNLNHDAMYWYRQDPGQGLRLIYYSQIVNDFQKGDIAEGYSVSREKKESFPLTVTSAQKNPTAFYLCASSRQGARNGELFFGEGSRLTVL.

The rearrangement links TRBV30 to TRBJ1-5, with D tentatively TRBD1 (5 bases). Germline CDR1 GTSNPN, CDR2 SVGIG (reference sequence). The CDR3 is made up of 13 amino acids. The V gene lost 5 bases and the J gene lost 1 base, with 9 bases spanning the gap. Written as DNA, the CDR3 is TGTGCCTGGCGGACATCGAGCAATCAGCCCCAGCATTTT. Translation gives CAWRTSSNQPQHF.

The V gene is TRBV3-1 (or the pseudogene TRBV3-2), the J gene TRBJ1-2; D not resolved. The CDR3 is made up of 14 amino acids. CDR1 is LGHDT, CDR2 YNNKEL, per germline (reference sequence). Between the trimmed V and J ends, which lost 0 bases and 4 bases, there was a span of 9 bases. CDR3 region: CASSQDAGPYGYTF. CDR3 DNA: TGTGCCAGCAGCCAAGATGCCGGTCCCTATGGCTACACCTTC.

The CDR3 bases are TGTGCCAGCAGCCTACGACTAGCGGGATACAATGAGCAGTTCTTC. Translating gives CASSLRLAGYNEQFF. This sequence joins TRBV7-9 and TRBJ2-1, with TRBD2 matching 11 bases. The CDR3 is made up of 15 amino acids. Germline CDR1 and CDR2: SEHNR and FQNEAQ (reference sequence). V lost 5 bases and J lost 4; bases outside the gene matches: 4.

The V call is TRBV6-2 or TRBV6-3, the J call TRBJ1-5; D is unresolved. The germline V and J ends were trimmed by 0 bases and 2 bases, with 14 bases remaining between them. The germline gives CDR1 MNHEY, CDR2 SVGEGT. The CDR3 is made up of 17 amino acids. CDR3 sequence: CASSYSEGRRRNQPQHF. The CDR3 DNA reads TGTGCCAGCAGTTACTCGGAGGGTCGACGGCGCAATCAGCCCCAGCATTTT.

This clone was found a few times. The chain combines TRBV6-5 with TRBJ2-2; D possibly corresponds to TRBD1 (6 bases). The germline V gene encodes CDR1 MNHEY and CDR2 SVGAGI. This CDR3 region has 14 residues. V dropped 7 bases and J dropped 4 bases, with 13 bases sitting between them. The CDR3 loop reads CASNRGQRTGELFF. CDR3 sequence (DNA): TGTGCCAGCAATAGGGGACAACGCACCGGGGAGCTGTTTTTT.

This clone was picked up a small number of times. The chain joins TRBV19 to TRBJ1-1; weak D call: TRBD1 (5 bases). V shed 6 bases and J shed 1 base, with 15 bases lying between them. The CDR3 is 15 residues long. Looked up from germline, CDR1 is LNHDA and CDR2 is SQIVND (reference sequence). CDR3 sequence (DNA): TGTGCCAGTAGCTCCCCCCCGGGACGGAACACTGAAGCTTTCTTT. It translates to CASSSPPGRNTEAFF.

The chain links TRBV12-3 or TRBV12-4 to TRBJ1-2; D is unclear. The length of the CDR3 is 13 residues. The ends were cut back, 3 bases at V and 2 bases at J, with 7 bases in the middle. The CDR3 spells CASSFQRNYGYTF. CDR3 sequence (DNA): TGTGCCAGCAGTTTTCAGAGGAACTATGGCTACACCTTC.

The chain links TRBV5-1 to TRBJ1-2; 12 positions agree with TRBD1. The CDR3 is 16 residues long. Germline-derived CDR1 and CDR2 are SGHRS and YFSETQ. J gave up 8 bases and V 6 bases, and 14 bases lay outside the gene matches. CDR3 coding DNA: TGCGCCAGCATGCCCAAGACCGGGACAGGGGGCCAGGGCTACACCTTC. Its protein is CASMPKTGTGGQGYTF. The variable domain in full, completed from reference TRBV5-1 and TRBJ1-2, reads KAGVTQTPRYLIKTRGQQVTLSCSPISGHRSVSWYQQTPGQGLQFLFEYFSETQRNKGNFPGRFSGRQFSNSRSEMNVSTLELGDSALYLCASMPKTGTGGQGYTFGSGTRLTVV.

The chain links TRBV7-2 to TRBJ2-1; 12 nucleotides align to TRBD2. The V and J ends lost 5 bases and 5 bases, in that order; junction bases with no gene match: 4. The CDR3 spans 15 residues. Per the germline V gene, CDR1 is SGHTA and CDR2 is FQGNSA. CDR3 in amino acids: CASSGRLAGDNEQFF. CDR3 in DNA: TGTGCCAGCAGCGGGCGACTAGCGGGAGACAATGAGCAGTTCTTC. Full variable domain (rest looked up from reference TRBV7-2 and TRBJ2-1): GAGVSQSPSNKVTEKGKDVELRCDPISGHTALYWYRQSLGQGLEFLIYFQGNSAPDKSGLPSDRFSAERTGGSVSTLTIQRTQQEDSAVYLCASSGRLAGDNEQFFGPGTRLTVL.

This chain uses TRBV5-1 with TRBJ2-2, with TRBD1 identical over 9 bases. CDR1 and CDR2 from the germline V gene are SGHRS and YFSETQ. After removal of 9 bases from V and 2 bases from J, the junction contained 8 bases not matched to a gene. There are 15 residues in the CDR3. The CDR3 sequence: CATRDRGGNTGELFF. CDR3 coding DNA: TGCGCCACCAGAGACAGGGGGGGTAACACCGGGGAGCTGTTTTTT.

This chain connects TRBV10-3 to TRBJ2-3; 8 bases are a match to TRBD2. CDR1 ENHRY and CDR2 SYGVKD come from the germline V gene. This CDR3 is built from 15 residues. Germline trimming cut 3 bases from V and 2 bases from J; bases unmatched to any gene: 4. CDR3 region: CAISDSAGDTDTQYF. CDR3 DNA sequence: TGTGCCATCAGTGACTCAGCGGGAGACACAGATACGCAGTATTTT.

The J gene is TRBJ2-6, the V gene TRBV6-1, with D tentatively TRBD1 (6 bases). The germline CDR1 and CDR2 sequences are MNHNS and SASEGT. There are 15 residues in the CDR3. With 3 bases removed from V and 2 bases from J, the gap between germline ends came to 8 bases. The CDR3 reads CASSDQGTGANVLTF. The CDR3 coding sequence is TGTGCCAGCAGTGATCAGGGGACTGGGGCCAACGTCCTGACTTTC.

The V call is TRBV18, the J call TRBJ1-3; TRBD1 matches 7 bases. CDR3 size: 16 residues. V lost 0 bases to trimming and J lost 3 bases; unmatched junction nucleotides: 5. The germline V gene encodes CDR1 KGHSH and CDR2 LQKENI. The CDR3 loop reads CASSPPDRAFGNTIYF. The CDR3 region has the DNA TGTGCCAGCTCACCACCCGACAGGGCTTTTGGAAACACCATATATTTT. The entire variable domain, with the rest obtained from reference TRBV18 and TRBJ1-3, is as follows: NAGVMQNPRHLVRRRGQEARLRCSPMKGHSHVYWYRQLPEEGLKFMVYLQKENIIDESGMPKERFSAEFPKEGPSILRIQQVVRGDSAAYFCASSPPDRAFGNTIYFGEGSWLTVV.

The chain has TRBV7-9 and TRBJ2-2, with 9 nucleotides matching TRBD2. Germline V gene data show CDR1 as SEHNR and CDR2 as FQNEAQ (reference sequence). Trimming cost V 3 bases and J 6 bases; bases outside gene matches: 5. This CDR3 is 15 amino acids long. CDR3 bases: TGTGCCAGCAGCTTCGCGGGAGGGTTATCCGGGGAGCTGTTTTTT. This sequence encodes CASSFAGGLSGELFF.

The V gene is TRBV15, the J gene TRBJ2-2; no reliable D call. Germline V gene lookup returns CDR1 LNHNV and CDR2 YYDKDF (reference sequence). This CDR3 is built from 14 residues. Deletions cut 0 bases from V and 1 base from J, with 3 bases between. CDR3: CATSRELNTGELFF. Written as DNA, the CDR3 is TGTGCCACCAGCAGAGAGTTGAACACCGGGGAGCTGTTTTTT. The full variable domain, rest sourced from reference TRBV15 and TRBJ2-2, is DAMVIQNPRYQVTQFGKPVTLSCSQTLNHNVMYWYQQKSSQAPKLLFHYYDKDFNNEADTPDNFQSRRPNTSFCFLDIRSPGLGDTAMYLCATSRELNTGELFFGEGSRLTVL.

V is TRBV29-1 and J is TRBJ2-7; possibly TRBD1 or TRBD2 for D (5 bases each). Germline values: CDR1 SQVTM, CDR2 ANQGSEA. The CDR3 covers 13 residues. V was trimmed by 3 bases and J by 2 bases, leaving 11 bases between them. The CDR3 nucleotides read TGCAGCGTTGAGATGGGGGTAACCTACGAGCAGTACTTC. Its translation: CSVEMGVTYEQYF.

The genes are TRBV18 and TRBJ2-3, with D perhaps being TRBD1 or TRBD2 (5 bases each). Trimming shortened V by 3 bases and J by 3 bases, and 10 bases separated the two germline ends. CDR3 length equals 14 residues. Germline loops: CDR1 KGHSH, CDR2 LQKENI. DNA for the CDR3: TGTGCCAGCTCACCGGGTGGGGGAACAGATACGCAGTATTTT. Its protein product is CASSPGGGTDTQYF. Full variable domain (remainder filled in from reference TRBV18 and TRBJ2-3): NAGVMQNPRHLVRRRGQEARLRCSPMKGHSHVYWYRQLPEEGLKFMVYLQKENIIDESGMPKERFSAEFPKEGPSILRIQQVVRGDSAAYFCASSPGGGTDTQYFGPGTRLTVL.

This chain links TRBV2 with TRBJ2-7; D ambiguous. The CDR3 sequence is 14 residues long. With 7 bases removed from V and 3 bases from J, the gap between germline ends came to 16 bases. CDR1 SNHLY and CDR2 FYNNEI come from the germline V gene. In nucleotides, the CDR3 is TGTGCCAGCACCTTATCCCCCCAGAACTACGAGCAGTACTTC. The encoded protein is CASTLSPQNYEQYF.

The rearrangement links TRBV5-4 to TRBJ2-2; D perhaps matches TRBD1 (6 bases). The germline CDR1 and CDR2 sequences are SGHNT and YYREEE (reference sequence). V gave up 0 bases and J gave up 4 bases, with 13 bases separating them. This CDR3 is built from 16 residues. This CDR3 is CASSLEGRGGTGELFF. The CDR3 DNA is TGTGCCAGCAGCTTGGAGGGCAGGGGCGGCACCGGGGAGCTGTTTTTT. The full variable domain, rest sourced from reference TRBV5-4 and TRBJ2-2, is ETGVTQSPTHLIKTRGQQVTLRCSSQSGHNTVSWYQQALGQGPQFIFQYYREEENGRGNFPPRFSGLQFPNYSSELNVNALELDDSALYLCASSLEGRGGTGELFFGEGSRLTVL.

The chain links TRBV30 to TRBJ1-6; D ambiguous. CDR1 GTSNPN and CDR2 SVGIG come from the germline V gene (reference sequence). Trimming removed 0 bases from V and 2 bases from J, with 8 bases in between. CDR3 length: 15 amino acids. This CDR3 reads CAWSVGRTYNSPLHF. The CDR3 DNA sequence: TGTGCCTGGAGTGTGGGAAGAACCTATAATTCACCCCTCCACTTT. The variable domain in full, with the rest retrieved from reference TRBV30 and TRBJ1-6, is SQTIHQWPATLVQPVGSPLSLECTVEGTSNPNLYWYRQAAGRGLQLLFYSVGIGQISSEVPQNLSASRPQDRQFILSSKKLLLSDSGFYLCAWSVGRTYNSPLHFGNGTRLTVT.

The chain is built from TRBV18 and TRBJ1-1; 7 bases match TRBD1. The CDR3 is 13 residues long. The junction had 2 bases not matched to a gene; V was cut back by 3 bases and J by 4 bases. The germline V gene has CDR1 KGHSH and CDR2 LQKENI. CDR3: CASSPGQPTEAFF. The CDR3 DNA reads TGTGCCAGCTCACCGGGACAGCCCACTGAAGCTTTCTTT.

This clone was observed once. V is TRBV5-1 and J is TRBJ2-3; D may be TRBD1 or TRBD2 (6 bases each). Germline CDR1 SGHRS, CDR2 YFSETQ. This CDR3 has 13 amino acids. Trimming removed 4 bases from V and 4 bases from J, with 10 bases in between. CDR3 nucleotides: TGCGCCAGCAGCCTGAGGGGGGCAGATACGCAGTATTTT. Translating gives CASSLRGADTQYF.

The gene calls are TRBV15 and TRBJ2-7, with 7 bases fitting TRBD1. The germline gives CDR1 LNHNV, CDR2 YYDKDF (reference sequence). V dropped 5 bases and J dropped 2; count of bases not matched to a gene: 9. The CDR3 sequence is 15 residues long. This CDR3 is CATSGVRGPAYEQYF. The CDR3 coding sequence is TGTGCCACCAGCGGTGTTAGGGGGCCGGCCTACGAGCAGTACTTC.

This sequence joins TRBV30 and TRBJ1-5; D remains ambiguous. The CDR3 has 11 amino acids. Trimming stripped 7 bases from V and 8 bases from J, with 12 bases between. Germline V CDR1 and CDR2: GTSNPN, SVGIG (reference sequence). The CDR3 protein is CAYPTEEPQHF. Here the CDR3 DNA reads TGTGCCTACCCGACCGAAGAGCCCCAGCATTTT.